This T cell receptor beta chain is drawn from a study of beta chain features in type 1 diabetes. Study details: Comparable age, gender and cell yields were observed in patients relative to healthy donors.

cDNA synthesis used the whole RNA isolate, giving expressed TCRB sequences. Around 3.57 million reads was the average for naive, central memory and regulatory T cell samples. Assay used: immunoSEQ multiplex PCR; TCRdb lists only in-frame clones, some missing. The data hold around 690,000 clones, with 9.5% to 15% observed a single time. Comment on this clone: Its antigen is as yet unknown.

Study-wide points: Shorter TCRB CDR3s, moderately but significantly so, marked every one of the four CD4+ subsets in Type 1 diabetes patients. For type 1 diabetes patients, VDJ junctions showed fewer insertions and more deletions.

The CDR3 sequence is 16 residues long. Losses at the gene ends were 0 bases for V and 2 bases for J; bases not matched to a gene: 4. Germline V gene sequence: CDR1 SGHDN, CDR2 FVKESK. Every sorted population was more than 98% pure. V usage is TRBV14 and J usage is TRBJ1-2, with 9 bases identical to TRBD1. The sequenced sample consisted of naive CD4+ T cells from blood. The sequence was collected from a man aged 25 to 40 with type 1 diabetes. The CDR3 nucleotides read TGTGCCAGCAGCCAAGATTTAGGACAGGGGAACTATGGCTACACCTTC. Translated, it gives CASSQDLGQGNYGYTF.